The 19 T cell receptor beta chains given below trace back to one sample, sequenced in a study of shared clonotypes between healthy human individuals. Here immunoSEQ multiplex PCR was the method, and the copy in TCRdb shows in-frame clones only, minus some. The sample includes some 660,000 clones, roughly 73% seen only once; the top ten take 1.5% to 2%. Source material: memory CD4+ T cells sorted from blood. Regarding subset: CD45RA-negative fraction. These receptors were obtained from a woman aged 25-40 years in good health.

The genes are TRBV7-3 and TRBJ1-2; a weak D match, TRBD1 (6 bases). Germline V lookup: CDR1 SGHTA, CDR2 FQGTGA. This CDR3 spans 10 amino acids. V dropped 4 bases and J dropped 13 bases, with 10 bases sitting between them. The CDR3 reads CASSWTAVTF. CDR3 in DNA: TGTGCCAGCAGCTGGACAGCCGTCACCTTC.

The CDR3 region is CASSSSGSSYNEQFF. CDR3 coding DNA: TGTGCCAGCAGTTCTAGCGGGAGTTCCTACAATGAGCAGTTCTTC. This chain links TRBV6-5 with TRBJ2-1, with 10 bases identical to TRBD2. Trimming cost V 4 bases and J 1 base; bases outside gene matches: 1. The CDR3 has 15 amino acids. CDR1 and CDR2 from the germline V gene are MNHEY and SVGAGI.

CDR3 loop: CASSTNRGMYTEAFF. The CDR3 DNA follows: TGTGCCAGCAGCACCAACAGGGGGATGTACACTGAAGCTTTCTTT. The chain links TRBV7-2 to TRBJ1-1, with 8 nucleotides matching TRBD1. Per the germline V gene, CDR1 is SGHTA and CDR2 is FQGNSA. The length of the CDR3 is 15 residues. The V and J ends lost 5 bases and 3 bases, in that order; junction bases with no gene match: 8.

CDR3 residues: CASSLLGTSGRYKSSYEQYF. The CDR3 nucleotides read TGTGCCAGCAGTTTATTAGGGACTAGCGGACGATATAAAAGCTCCTACGAGCAGTACTTC. The chain is built from TRBV27 and TRBJ2-7, with 11 bases matching TRBD2. CDR3 length equals 20 residues. J lost 0 bases, V lost 1 base, and 14 bases had no gene match. The germline V gene has CDR1 MNHEY and CDR2 SMNVEV (reference sequence).

This clone is a singleton in its sample. Other DNA sequences in the sample encode the same CDR3. The V call is TRBV5-1, the J call TRBJ1-3; D perhaps matches TRBD1 (5 bases). The CDR3 consists of 15 residues. V was clipped by 1 base and J by 1 base, with 9 bases between them. CDR1 is SGHRS and CDR2 is YFSETQ in the germline V gene. The CDR3 DNA reads as TGCGCCAGCAGCTTGACCGGGGGGTCTGGAAACACCATATATTTT. Encoded protein: CASSLTGGSGNTIYF.

The rearrangement uses TRBV15 and TRBJ2-2; a weak D match, TRBD2 (6 bases). This CDR3 has 16 amino acids. Trimming took off 0 bases at V and 4 bases at J, with 12 bases between the two ends. Germline CDR1 is LNHNV and CDR2 is YYDKDF (reference sequence). As DNA, the CDR3 is TGTGCCACCAGCAGAGATCGGGGACTCATCACCGGGGAGCTGTTTTTT. Its translation: CATSRDRGLITGELFF. Complete variable domain (other parts from reference TRBV15 and TRBJ2-2): DAMVIQNPRYQVTQFGKPVTLSCSQTLNHNVMYWYQQKSSQAPKLLFHYYDKDFNNEADTPDNFQSRRPNTSFCFLDIRSPGLGDTAMYLCATSRDRGLITGELFFGEGSRLTVL.

This clone occurred once. J is TRBJ2-2 and V is TRBV6-6; D call uncertain. Germline V gives CDR1 MNHNY, CDR2 SVGAGI (reference sequence). This CDR3 comprises 15 residues. V lost 0 bases and J lost 2, with 7 bases in between. CDR3 nucleotide sequence: TGTGCCAGCAGTTACTCAACTCGAAACACCGGGGAGCTGTTTTTT. Translating gives CASSYSTRNTGELFF.

The chain couples TRBV20-1 to TRBJ1-2; D not certain. This CDR3 has 11 residues. The V gene's germline CDR1 is DFQATT and CDR2 SNEGSKA (reference sequence). Trimming removed 6 bases at V and 8 bases at J, with 13 bases between. The CDR3 protein is CSAPMYSGYTF. The CDR3 DNA follows: TGCAGTGCCCCCATGTATTCCGGCTACACCTTC.

The rearrangement joins TRBV4-2 to TRBJ2-1; TRBD2 matches at 11 bases. The V gene's germline CDR1 is LGHNA and CDR2 YNFKEQ. The CDR3 loop spans 15 amino acids. V dropped 1 base and J dropped 14; count of bases not matched to a gene: 10. CDR3 amino acids: CASSQVSSGRAQEFF. CDR3 coding DNA: TGTGCCAGCAGCCAAGTGAGTAGCGGGAGGGCCCAGGAGTTCTTC.

The chain carries TRBV5-1 and TRBJ2-3, with D possibly TRBD2 on 5 matching bases. Germline V lookup: CDR1 SGHRS, CDR2 YFSETQ. This CDR3 comprises 14 residues. With 0 bases removed from V and 2 bases from J, the gap between germline ends came to 7 bases. In nucleotides, the CDR3 is TGCGCCAGCAGCTTGGCTAGCTACACAGATACGCAGTATTTT. Its protein product is CASSLASYTDTQYF.

This chain joins TRBV7-6 and TRBJ2-1, with D unresolved. This CDR3 has 13 amino acids. Trimming cost V 5 bases and J 6 bases, with 11 bases left between them. CDR1 is SGHVS and CDR2 is FNYEAQ in the germline V gene. CDR3 sequence reads: CASSPNTGNEQFF. The CDR3 region has the DNA TGTGCCAGCAGCCCCAATACGGGCAATGAGCAGTTCTTC.

This clone was seen only a few times. The genes are TRBV18 and TRBJ2-7; D remains unclear. From germline, CDR1 is KGHSH and CDR2 LQKENI. The CDR3 is 15 amino acids. Trimming stripped 2 bases from V and 3 bases from J, with 14 bases between. The CDR3, as DNA: TGTGCCAGCTCACCAGATGGGTACAGATACTACGAGCAGTACTTC. Translating gives CASSPDGYRYYEQYF.

The gene calls are TRBV5-1 and TRBJ2-5; a weak D match, TRBD1 (6 bases). This CDR3 spans 16 amino acids. Germline V gene sequence: CDR1 SGHRS, CDR2 YFSETQ. The germline V and J ends were trimmed by 0 bases and 1 base, with 13 bases remaining between them. CDR3 amino acids: CASSLGPGATQETQYF. The CDR3 DNA is TGCGCCAGCAGCTTGGGTCCAGGGGCGACCCAAGAGACCCAGTACTTC.

The rearrangement joins TRBV11-2 to TRBJ1-1; D perhaps matches TRBD1 (6 bases). This CDR3 spans 15 amino acids. Germline V gives CDR1 SGHAT, CDR2 FQNNGV. Trimming took off 1 base at V and 5 bases at J, with 14 bases between the two ends. CDR3 loop: CASSLAIGGITEAFF. The CDR3 DNA is TGTGCCAGCAGCTTAGCCATAGGGGGAATAACTGAAGCTTTCTTT.

This clone occurred once. The chain recombines TRBV7-3 with TRBJ2-7, with D unclear. V dropped 5 bases and J dropped 5 bases, with 22 bases sitting between them. CDR3 length: 16 residues. The germline CDR1 and CDR2 sequences are SGHTA and FQGTGA. CDR3: CASSPNGLIGANEQYF. DNA of the CDR3: TGTGCCAGCAGCCCAAACGGGTTGATCGGCGCTAACGAGCAGTACTTC.

This clone was recorded once. This chain connects TRBV5-1 to TRBJ2-1; D might be TRBD1 (6 bases). Germline V lookup: CDR1 SGHRS, CDR2 YFSETQ. The CDR3 is 14 residues long. Trimming cost V 4 bases and J 4 bases, with 12 bases left between them. The CDR3 region has the DNA TGCGCCAGCAGCGAACAGACAGGTTACAATGAGCAGTTCTTC. Its translation is CASSEQTGYNEQFF.

The chain uses TRBV6-1 and TRBJ2-2, with D perhaps TRBD1 (6 bases). V was clipped by 6 bases and J by 2 bases, with 10 bases between them. Germline V lookup: CDR1 MNHNS, CDR2 SASEGT. This CDR3 comprises 14 residues. The CDR3: CASRQQGNTGELFF. In DNA, the CDR3 is TGTGCCAGCAGACAACAGGGTAACACCGGGGAGCTGTTTTTT.

This clone has only a few counts. The rearrangement joins TRBV19 to TRBJ1-5, with D perhaps TRBD1 (5 bases). Trimming removed 2 bases at V and 1 base at J, with 12 bases between. This CDR3 has 16 amino acids. Germline assignment: CDR1 LNHDA and CDR2 SQIVND (reference sequence). The CDR3 DNA is TGTGCCAGTAGTATATATACCCAGGGAAGCAATCAGCCCCAGCATTTT. Translating it yields CASSIYTQGSNQPQHF.

This chain links TRBV28 with TRBJ2-6; 9 bases align to TRBD1. Germline-derived CDR1 and CDR2 are MDHEN and SYDVKM. The CDR3 has 17 amino acids. V gave up 4 bases and J gave up 2 bases; unmatched junction bases: 6. The CDR3 DNA follows: TGTGCCAGCAGTTCCGCCGGGACAGGGACTGGGGCCAACGTCCTGACTTTC. It is translated as CASSSAGTGTGANVLTF.